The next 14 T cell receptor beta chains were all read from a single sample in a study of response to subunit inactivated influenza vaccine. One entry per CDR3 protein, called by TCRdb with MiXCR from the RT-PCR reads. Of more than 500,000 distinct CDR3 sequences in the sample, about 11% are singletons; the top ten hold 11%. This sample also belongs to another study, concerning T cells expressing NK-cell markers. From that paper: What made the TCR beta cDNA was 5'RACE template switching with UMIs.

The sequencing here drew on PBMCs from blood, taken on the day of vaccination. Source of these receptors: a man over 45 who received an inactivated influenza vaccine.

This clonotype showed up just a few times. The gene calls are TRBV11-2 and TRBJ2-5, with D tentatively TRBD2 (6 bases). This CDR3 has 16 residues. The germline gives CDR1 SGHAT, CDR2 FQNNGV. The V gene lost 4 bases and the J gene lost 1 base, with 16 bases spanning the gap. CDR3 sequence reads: CASSSEVAGPQETQYF. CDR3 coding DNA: TGTGCCAGCAGCTCCGAGGTGGCGGGGCCCCAAGAGACCCAGTACTTC.

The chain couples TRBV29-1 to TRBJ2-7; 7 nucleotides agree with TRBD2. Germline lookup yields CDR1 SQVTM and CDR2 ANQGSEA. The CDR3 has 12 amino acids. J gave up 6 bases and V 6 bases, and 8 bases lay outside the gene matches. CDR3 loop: CSVVTPGGEQYF. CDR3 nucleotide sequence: TGCAGCGTGGTTACCCCGGGGGGCGAGCAGTACTTC.

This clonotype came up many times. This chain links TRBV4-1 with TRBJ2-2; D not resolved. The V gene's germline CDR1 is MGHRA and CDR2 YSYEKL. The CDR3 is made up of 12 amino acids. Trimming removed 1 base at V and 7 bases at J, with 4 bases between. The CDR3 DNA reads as TGCGCCAGCAGCCAAGGAGTCGGGGAGCTGTTTTTT. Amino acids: CASSQGVGELFF.

The CDR3 sequence: CASSLVPKGYGYTF. CDR3 nucleotides: TGTGCCAGCAGCTTAGTCCCCAAAGGGTATGGCTACACCTTC. V usage is TRBV7-4 and J usage is TRBJ1-2; D gene unclear. The CDR3 contains 14 residues. V dropped 1 base and J dropped 5 bases, with 11 bases sitting between them. Germline values: CDR1 SGHVT, CDR2 SQSDAQ.

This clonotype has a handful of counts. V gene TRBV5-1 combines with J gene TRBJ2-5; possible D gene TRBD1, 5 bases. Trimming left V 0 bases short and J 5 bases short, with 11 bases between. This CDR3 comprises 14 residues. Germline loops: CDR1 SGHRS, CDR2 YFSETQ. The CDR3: CASSLGQAGETQYF. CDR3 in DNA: TGCGCCAGCAGCTTGGGGCAGGCAGGGGAGACCCAGTACTTC.

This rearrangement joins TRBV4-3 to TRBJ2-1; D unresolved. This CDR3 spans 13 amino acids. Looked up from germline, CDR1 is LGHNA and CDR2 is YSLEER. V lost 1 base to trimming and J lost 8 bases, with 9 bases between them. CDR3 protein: CASSQAGRHEQFF. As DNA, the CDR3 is TGCGCCAGCAGCCAAGCCGGGCGCCATGAGCAGTTCTTC.

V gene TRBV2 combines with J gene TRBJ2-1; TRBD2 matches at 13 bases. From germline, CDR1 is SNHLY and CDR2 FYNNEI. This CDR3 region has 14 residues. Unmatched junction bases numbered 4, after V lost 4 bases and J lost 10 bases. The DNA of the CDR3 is TGTGCCAGCAGTGGGACTAGCGGGAGTAAGGAGCAGTTCTTC. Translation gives CASSGTSGSKEQFF.

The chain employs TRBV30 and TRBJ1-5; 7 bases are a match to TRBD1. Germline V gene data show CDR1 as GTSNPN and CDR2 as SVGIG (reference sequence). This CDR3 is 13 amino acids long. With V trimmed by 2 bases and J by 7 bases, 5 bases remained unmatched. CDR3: CAWSRQGYQPQHF. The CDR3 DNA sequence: TGTGCCTGGAGTCGACAGGGATACCAGCCCCAGCATTTT.

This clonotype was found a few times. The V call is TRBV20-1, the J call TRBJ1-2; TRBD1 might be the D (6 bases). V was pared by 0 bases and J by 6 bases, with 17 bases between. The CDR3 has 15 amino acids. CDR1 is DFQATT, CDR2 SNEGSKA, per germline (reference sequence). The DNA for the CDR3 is TGCAGTGCTAGAGATTATCGGCAGGGGAACGATGGCTACACCTTC. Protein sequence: CSARDYRQGNDGYTF.

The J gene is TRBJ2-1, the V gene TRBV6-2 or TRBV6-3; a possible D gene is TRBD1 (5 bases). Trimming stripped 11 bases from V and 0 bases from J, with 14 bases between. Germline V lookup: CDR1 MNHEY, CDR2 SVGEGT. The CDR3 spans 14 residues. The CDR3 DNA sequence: TGTGCCGGATCCCAGGGATTCTCCTACAATGAGCAGTTCTTC. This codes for CAGSQGFSYNEQFF.

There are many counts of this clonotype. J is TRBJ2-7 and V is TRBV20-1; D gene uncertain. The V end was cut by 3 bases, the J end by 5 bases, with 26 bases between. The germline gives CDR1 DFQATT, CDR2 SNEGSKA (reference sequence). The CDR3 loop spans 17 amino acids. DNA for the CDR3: TGCAGTGCTAGTAGGCTAGGTTGGACGGCCAAAGAGGACGAGCAGTACTTC. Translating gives CSASRLGWTAKEDEQYF.

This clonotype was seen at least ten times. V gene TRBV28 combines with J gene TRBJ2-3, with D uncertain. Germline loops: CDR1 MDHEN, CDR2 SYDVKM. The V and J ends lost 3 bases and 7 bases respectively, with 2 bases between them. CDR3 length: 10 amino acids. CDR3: CASSLNTQYF. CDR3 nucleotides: TGTGCCAGCAGTTTGAATACGCAGTATTTT.

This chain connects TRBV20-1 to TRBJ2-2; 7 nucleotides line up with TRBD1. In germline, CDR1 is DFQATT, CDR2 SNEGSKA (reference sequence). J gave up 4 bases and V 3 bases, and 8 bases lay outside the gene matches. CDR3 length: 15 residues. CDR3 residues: CSARTGSVTTGELFF. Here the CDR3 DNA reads TGCAGTGCTAGGACAGGGAGCGTGACCACCGGGGAGCTGTTTTTT.

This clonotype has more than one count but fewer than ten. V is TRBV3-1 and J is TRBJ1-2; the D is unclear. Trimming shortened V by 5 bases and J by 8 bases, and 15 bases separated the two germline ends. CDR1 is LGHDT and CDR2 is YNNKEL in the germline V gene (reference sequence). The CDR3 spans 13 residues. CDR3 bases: TGTGCCAGCAGCGATGGACTGGGGAGAGGCTACACCTTC. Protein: CASSDGLGRGYTF.